This TCR beta chain was captured by sequencing in a study of shared clonotypes between healthy human individuals. The study's findings and limits: The genetic and exposure-history diversity represented was limited by few donors.

It was CD45RO-negative cells, positively selected for CCR7, that made up naive CD8 cells, with terminally differentiated effector memory CD45RA+ cells excluded. A word on this clone: Its specificity is not known.

Method: immunoSEQ multiplex PCR; TCRdb's copy keeps in-frame clones and lacks some. This table holds some 2 million clones, about 95% found once. Sequencing was done on a sample of naive CD8+ T cells sorted from blood. The sequence was obtained from a man aged 18 to 30 in good health.

CDR3 DNA: TGTGCCAGCACTAACCCTTGGGACTATGGCTACACCTTC. Protein: CASTNPWDYGYTF. The chain carries TRBV28 and TRBJ1-2; the D is unclear. The CDR3 runs to 13 residues. From germline, CDR1 is MDHEN and CDR2 SYDVKM. V lost 7 bases and J lost 3, with 12 bases in between.